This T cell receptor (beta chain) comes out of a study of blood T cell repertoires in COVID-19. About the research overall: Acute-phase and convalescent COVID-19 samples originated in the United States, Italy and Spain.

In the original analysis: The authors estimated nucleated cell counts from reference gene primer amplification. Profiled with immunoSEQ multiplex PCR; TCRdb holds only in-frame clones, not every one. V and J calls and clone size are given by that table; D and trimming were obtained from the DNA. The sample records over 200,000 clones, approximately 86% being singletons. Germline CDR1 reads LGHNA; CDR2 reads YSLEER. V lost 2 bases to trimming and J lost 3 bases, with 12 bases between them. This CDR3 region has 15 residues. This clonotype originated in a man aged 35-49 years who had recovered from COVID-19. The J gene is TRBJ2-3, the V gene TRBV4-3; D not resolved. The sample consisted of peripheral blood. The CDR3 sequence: CASSQIGRWTDTQYF. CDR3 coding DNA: TGCGCCAGCAGCCAAATCGGCAGGTGGACAGATACGCAGTATTTT.